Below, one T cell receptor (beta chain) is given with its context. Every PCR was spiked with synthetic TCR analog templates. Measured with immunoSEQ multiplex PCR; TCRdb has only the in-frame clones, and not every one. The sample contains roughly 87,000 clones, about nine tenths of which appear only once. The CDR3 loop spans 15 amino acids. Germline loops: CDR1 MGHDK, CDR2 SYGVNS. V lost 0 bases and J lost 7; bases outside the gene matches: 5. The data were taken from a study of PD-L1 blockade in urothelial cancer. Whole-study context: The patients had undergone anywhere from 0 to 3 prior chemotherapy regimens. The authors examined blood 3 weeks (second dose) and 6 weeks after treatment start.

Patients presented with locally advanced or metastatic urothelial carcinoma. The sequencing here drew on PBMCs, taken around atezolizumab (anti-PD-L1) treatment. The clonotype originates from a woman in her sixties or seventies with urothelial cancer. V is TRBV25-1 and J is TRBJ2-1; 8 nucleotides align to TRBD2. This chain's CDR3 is CASSEYAGGLNEQFF. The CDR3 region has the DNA TGTGCCAGCAGTGAATACGCGGGGGGTTTGAATGAGCAGTTCTTC.